This T cell receptor (beta chain) was retrieved from a study of blood T cell repertoires in COVID-19. CDR3 size: 13 residues. V lost 6 bases to trimming and J lost 5 bases, with 13 bases between them. CDR1 and CDR2 (germline): MNHEY, SMNVEV (reference sequence). Sequencing was performed with immunoSEQ multiplex PCR; in TCRdb, only in-frame clones are kept and a portion is missing. Seen here are roughly 120,000 clones, 90% observed once, and the top ten hold 3.8%. Sequences were obtained from peripheral blood. The sequence derives from a woman in her sixties or seventies with COVID-19, enrolled during active disease. This chain links TRBV27 with TRBJ1-1; no definite D call. CDR3 DNA sequence: TGTGCCAGCAGAATGACGACTCCAACTGAAGCTTTCTTT. It yields the protein CASRMTTPTEAFF.